This TCR beta chain emerged from a study of blood T cell repertoires in COVID-19 (TCRdb year 2020). A note on the overall study: Collaborator samples came from the United States, Italy and Spain and covered acute and convalescent phases of COVID-19. The repertoires were made available in a free public database intended to serve as a resource for research on the immune response to SARS-CoV-2. Where available, HLA class I and class II types were obtained from metadata supplied by the sample provider rather than from assay-based typing. The prospective study material was composed of cDNA or gDNA derived from T cells, B-cell-depleted T cells, or PBMCs. The sample metadata nearly always contained a de-identified subject ID, COVID-19 status, age in years and sex. The dataset comprised deeply sampled blood TCRbeta repertoires from subjects exposed to, actively infected with, or recovered from COVID-19. The samples were drawn from two sources: the first 160 participants of the ongoing ImmuneRACE study, and about 1,300 subjects contributed by 6 global collaborators. Findings and caveats that apply to the study as a whole: The amount of clinical and demographic metadata varied by source and participant and was provided uncurated.

TCRbeta CDR3 regions were amplified from genomic DNA using the immunoSEQ Assay, a bias-controlled multiplex PCR. The published analysis was carried out like this. The number of nucleated cells in each sample was estimated from the amplification of reference gene primers within the assay. Sequence reads were collapsed and filtered to measure the absolute abundance of every unique TCRbeta CDR3 rearrangement. Productive Simpson clonality was computed per sample as the square root of Simpson's diversity index over productive rearrangements. TCRdb re-hosts the immuneACCESS table, in-frame sequences only. Its copies lack some clones; in the studies checked, an unresolved V gene accounts for under half of them, and the cause for the rest is not known. Clone size and V and J calls were adopted from that table, with D and trimming inferred from the DNA. The sample profile shows 270,000 or so clones; more than 65% of them were found once. Less than 4% of the sample is in the top ten clones.

This clone has only a few counts. What this receptor recognizes is not known. No base quality information exists; no much larger clone differs at one position. Each collaborating institution followed its own protocols to collect whole blood in K2EDTA tubes. Collaborator samples were shipped for TCRbeta analysis as frozen whole blood, isolated PBMCs, or DNA extracted from either sample type. In the germline V gene, CDR1 corresponds to SGHAT and CDR2 to FQNNGV. V ends up 2 bases short and J 4 bases short, with an unmatched junction base count of 5. From its cysteine to its phenylalanine, the CDR3 spans 14 amino acids. The entry retains the CDR3 DNA only, 42 bases that are in frame from base 1.

Sequencing was carried out using peripheral blood. The rearranged segments are TRBV11-2 and TRBJ2-7, and TRBD2 matches 7 of the central bases. The TCR was taken from a woman aged 18-29 years with acute or convalescent COVID-19. The sequence in DNA is TGTGCCAGCAGCTTATGGGGGAGGGGATACGAGCAGTACTTC. This gives the protein CASSLWGRGYEQYF. The reference TRBV11-2 and TRBJ2-7 proteins fill in what lies around the CDR3, so the full variable domain reads EAGVAQSPRYKIIEKRQSVAFWCNPISGHATLYWYQQILGQGPKLLIQFQNNGVVDDSQLPKDRFSAERLKGVDSTLKIQPAKLEDSAVYLCASSLWGRGYEQYFGPGTRLTVT.